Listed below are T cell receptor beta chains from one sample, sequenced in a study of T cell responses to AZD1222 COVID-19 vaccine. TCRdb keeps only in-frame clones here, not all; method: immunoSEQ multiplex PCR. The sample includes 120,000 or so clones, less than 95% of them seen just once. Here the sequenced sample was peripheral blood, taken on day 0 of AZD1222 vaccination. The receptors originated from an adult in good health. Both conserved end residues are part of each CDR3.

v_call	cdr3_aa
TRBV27	CASSKSDRATDTQYF
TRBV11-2	CASSFEGANDEQYF
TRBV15	CATSRSRSGNTIYF
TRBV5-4	CASSLPGSPLHF
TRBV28	CASSLRRGDTEAFF
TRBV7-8	CASSLGGSYTGELFF
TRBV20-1	CSAFNNEQFF
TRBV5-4	CASSLETSGNYEQYF
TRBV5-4	CASSSRGGGNTIYF
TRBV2	CASTYGGPGVETQYF
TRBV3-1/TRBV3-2	CASSRTGGMNTEAFF
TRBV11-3	CASSSPPGQGRLDSPLHF
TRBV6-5	CASSIRQGRIEAFF
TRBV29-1	CSVVAGEYNEQFF
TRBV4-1	CASSFWTSANYGYTF
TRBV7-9	CASSSTDPTFGNEKLFF
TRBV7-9	CASSLALGGTAGKLFF
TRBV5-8	CASSLGGPPYGYTF
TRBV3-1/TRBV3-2	CASSQDPDPAYEQYF
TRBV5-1	CASSSQGAGANVLTF
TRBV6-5	CASSPLAVEQYF
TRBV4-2	CASSQDPVGSGGALEQYF
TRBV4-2	CASSQLQASNEKLFF
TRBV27	CASSPWRGGQADTQYF
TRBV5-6	CASSSTGYYGYTF
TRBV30	CAWMLEGGNTIYF
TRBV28	CASSGTLTGVREKLFF
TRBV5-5	CASSLGRISSYEQYF
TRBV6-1	CASSEALPGMGNQPQHF
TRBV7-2	CASGAGPYSNQPQHF
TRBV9	CASSVAGNEQFF
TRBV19	CASSIVQTSNQPQHF
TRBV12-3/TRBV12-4	CASRDRVGEQYF
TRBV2	CASSPDRAANQPQHF
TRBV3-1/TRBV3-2	CASSPISGQGPGELFF
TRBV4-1	CASSQDGTGVEQYF
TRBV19	CASTYMSGGNQPQHF
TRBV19	CASSIAGSMRAEAFF
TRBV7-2	CASSLGPRYGYTF
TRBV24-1	CATSDLLEDTQYF
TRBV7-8	CASTPSWTQYF
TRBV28	CASSKSGGFDNEQFF
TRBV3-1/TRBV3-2	CASSTQGGGGYTF
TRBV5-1	CASRTDRASGNTIYF
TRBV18	CASSLPVAGGPSSGELFF
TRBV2	CASRVLSPLHF
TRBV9	CASSVATQGEQYF